This T cell receptor (beta chain) is from a study of T cell changes during pregnancy in multiple sclerosis. V shed 4 bases and J 11 bases; nucleotides not matched to a gene: 7. The germline gives CDR1 SGHDT, CDR2 YYEEEE. CDR3 size: 12 residues. Generated by immunoSEQ multiplex PCR, the TCRdb table keeps only in-frame clones and is missing some. The sample contains approximately 93,000 clones, under 95% of which appear only once. This clone appeared a single time. Sequencing was performed on peripheral blood, taken in the first trimester of pregnancy. The receptor's source is a female donor in good health, enrolled as a control in a pregnancy study. V is TRBV5-6 and J is TRBJ1-1, with 8 positions matching TRBD1. The CDR3: CASSRRGLNAFF. As DNA, the CDR3 is TGTGCCAGCAGCCGCAGGGGGCTGAATGCTTTCTTT.